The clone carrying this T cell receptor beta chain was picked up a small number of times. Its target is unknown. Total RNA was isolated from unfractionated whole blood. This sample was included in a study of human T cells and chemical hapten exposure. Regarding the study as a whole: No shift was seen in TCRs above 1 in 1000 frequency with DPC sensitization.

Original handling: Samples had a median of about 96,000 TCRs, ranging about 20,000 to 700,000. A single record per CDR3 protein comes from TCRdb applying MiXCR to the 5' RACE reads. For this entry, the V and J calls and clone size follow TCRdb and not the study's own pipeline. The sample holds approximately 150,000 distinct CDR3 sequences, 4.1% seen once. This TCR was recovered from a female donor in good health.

The CDR3 DNA follows: TGTGCCAGCAGCTCCCAGGGGAACGTGAATTCACCCCTCCACTTT. Amino acids: CASSSQGNVNSPLHF. The V call is TRBV7-9, the J call TRBJ1-6, with D possibly TRBD1 on 6 matching bases. Trimming pared 4 bases from V and 7 bases from J, leaving 14 bases between. The CDR3 totals 15 residues. From germline, CDR1 is SEHNR and CDR2 FQNEAQ (reference sequence).